This T cell receptor (beta chain) was recovered during a study of cytomegalovirus exposure and HLA in healthy donors. The PCR contained 60 Vbeta and 13 Jbeta primers. Profiled with immunoSEQ multiplex PCR; TCRdb holds only in-frame clones, not every one. The sample consists of some 130,000 clones, roughly three quarters of them appearing once. CDR3 length: 12 amino acids. The ends were cut back, 3 bases at V and 2 bases at J, with 7 bases in the middle. CDR1 is GTSNPN, CDR2 SVGIG, per germline (reference sequence). The chain is built from TRBV30 and TRBJ1-2; D is perhaps TRBD1 (5 bases). The sequence was collected from a man aged 25 to 45 in good health and CMV-seronegative. What was sequenced was PBMCs. This CDR3 is CAWRKGNYGYTF. CDR3 nucleotides: TGTGCCTGGAGGAAGGGGAACTATGGCTACACCTTC.